This T cell receptor beta chain is from a study of blood T cell repertoires in COVID-19. Germline V gene data show CDR1 as MNHEY and CDR2 as SVGAGI. V was clipped by 2 bases and J by 6 bases; unmatched bases: 9. The CDR3 loop spans 16 amino acids. Here immunoSEQ multiplex PCR was the method, and the copy in TCRdb shows in-frame clones only, minus some. The top ten clones hold approximately 10% of a sample with about 140,000 clones, approximately 90% of them seen once. Sequencing was carried out using peripheral blood. The rearrangement joins TRBV6-5 to TRBJ2-1; 8 positions match TRBD1. The sequence derives from a woman older than 75 with acute or convalescent COVID-19. The DNA for the CDR3 is TGTGCCAGCAGTTACGGACAGGGAATTCTGGGCAATGAGCAGTTCTTC. It codes for CASSYGQGILGNEQFF.